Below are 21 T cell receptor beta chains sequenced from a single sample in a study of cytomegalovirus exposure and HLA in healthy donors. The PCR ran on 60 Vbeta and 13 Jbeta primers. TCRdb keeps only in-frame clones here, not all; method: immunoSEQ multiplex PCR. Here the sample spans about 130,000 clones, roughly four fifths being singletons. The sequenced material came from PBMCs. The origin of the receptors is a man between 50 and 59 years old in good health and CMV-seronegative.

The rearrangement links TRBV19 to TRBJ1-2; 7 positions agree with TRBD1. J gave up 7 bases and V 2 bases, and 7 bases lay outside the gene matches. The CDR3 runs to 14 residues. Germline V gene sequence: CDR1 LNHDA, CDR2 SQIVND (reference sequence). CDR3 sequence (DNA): TGTGCCAGTAGTATATGGGACAGAAAGATTGGCTACACCTTC. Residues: CASSIWDRKIGYTF.

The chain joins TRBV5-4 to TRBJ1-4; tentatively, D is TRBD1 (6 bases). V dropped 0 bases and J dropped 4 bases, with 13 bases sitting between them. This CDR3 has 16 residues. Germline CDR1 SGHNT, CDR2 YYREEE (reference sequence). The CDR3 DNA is TGTGCCAGCAGCTTGGACAGGGAGCAAAGTAATGAAAAACTGTTTTTT. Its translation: CASSLDREQSNEKLFF. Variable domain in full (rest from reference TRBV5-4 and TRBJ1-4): ETGVTQSPTHLIKTRGQQVTLRCSSQSGHNTVSWYQQALGQGPQFIFQYYREEENGRGNFPPRFSGLQFPNYSSELNVNALELDDSALYLCASSLDREQSNEKLFFGSGTQLSVL.

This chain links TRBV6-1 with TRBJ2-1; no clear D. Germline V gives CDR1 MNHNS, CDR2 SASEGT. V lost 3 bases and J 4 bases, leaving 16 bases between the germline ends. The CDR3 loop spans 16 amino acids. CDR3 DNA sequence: TGTGCCAGCAGTGAGCATTGGCAGAACAGTTACAATGAGCAGTTCTTC. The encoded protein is CASSEHWQNSYNEQFF.

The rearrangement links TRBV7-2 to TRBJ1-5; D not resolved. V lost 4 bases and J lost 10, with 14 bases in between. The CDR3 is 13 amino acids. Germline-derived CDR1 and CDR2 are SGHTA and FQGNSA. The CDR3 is CASSSSQADPQHF. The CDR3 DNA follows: TGTGCCAGCAGCTCCTCGCAGGCTGACCCCCAGCATTTT.

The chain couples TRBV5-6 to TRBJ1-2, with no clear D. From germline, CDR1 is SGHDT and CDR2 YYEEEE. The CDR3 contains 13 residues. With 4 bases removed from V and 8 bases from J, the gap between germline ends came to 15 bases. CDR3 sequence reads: CASSTAGGRGYTF. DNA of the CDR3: TGTGCCAGCAGCACCGCGGGAGGAAGGGGCTACACCTTC.

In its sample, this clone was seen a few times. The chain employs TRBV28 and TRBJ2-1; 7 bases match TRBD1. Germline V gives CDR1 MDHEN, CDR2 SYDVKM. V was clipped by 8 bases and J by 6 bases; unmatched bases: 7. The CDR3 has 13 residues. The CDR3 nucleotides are TGTGCCAGCCGAGGGGCAGGGGGCAATGAGCAGTTCTTC. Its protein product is CASRGAGGNEQFF. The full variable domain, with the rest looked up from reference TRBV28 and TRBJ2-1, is DVKVTQSSRYLVKRTGEKVFLECVQDMDHENMFWYRQDPGLGLRLIYFSYDVKMKEKGDIPEGYSVSREKKERFSLILESASTNQTSMYLCASRGAGGNEQFFGPGTRLTVL.

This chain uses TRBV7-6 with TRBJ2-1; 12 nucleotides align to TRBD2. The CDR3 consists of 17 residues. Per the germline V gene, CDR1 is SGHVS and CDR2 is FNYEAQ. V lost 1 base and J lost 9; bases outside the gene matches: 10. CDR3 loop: CASSLGGTSGGWGEQFF. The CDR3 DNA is TGTGCCAGCAGCTTAGGTGGTACTAGCGGGGGGTGGGGTGAGCAGTTCTTC.

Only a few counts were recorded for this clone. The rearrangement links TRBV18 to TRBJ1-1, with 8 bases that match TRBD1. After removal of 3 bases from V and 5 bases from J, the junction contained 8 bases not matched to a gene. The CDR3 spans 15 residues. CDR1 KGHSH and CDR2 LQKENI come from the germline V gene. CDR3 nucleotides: TGTGCCAGCTCACCCACGGGACAGGCGGGGACTGAAGCTTTCTTT. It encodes CASSPTGQAGTEAFF.

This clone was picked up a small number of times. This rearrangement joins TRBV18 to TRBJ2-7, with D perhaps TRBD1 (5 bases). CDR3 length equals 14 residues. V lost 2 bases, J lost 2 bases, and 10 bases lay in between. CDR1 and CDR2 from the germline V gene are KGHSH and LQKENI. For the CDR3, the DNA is TGTGCCAGCTCACCATCTCCAGGGCCCTACGAGCAGTACGTC. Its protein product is CASSPSPGPYEQYV.

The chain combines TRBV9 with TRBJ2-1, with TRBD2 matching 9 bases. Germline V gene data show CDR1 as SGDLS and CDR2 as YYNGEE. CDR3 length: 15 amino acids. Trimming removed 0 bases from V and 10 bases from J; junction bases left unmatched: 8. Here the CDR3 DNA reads TGTGCCAGCAGCGTAGCGGCTAGCGGGGAGGGAGAGCAGTTCTTC. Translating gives CASSVAASGEGEQFF. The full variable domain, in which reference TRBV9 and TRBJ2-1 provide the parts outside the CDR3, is DSGVTQTPKHLITATGQRVTLRCSPRSGDLSVYWYQQSLDQGLQFLIQYYNGEERAKGNILERFSAQQFPDLHSELNLSSLELGDSALYFCASSVAASGEGEQFFGPGTRLTVL.

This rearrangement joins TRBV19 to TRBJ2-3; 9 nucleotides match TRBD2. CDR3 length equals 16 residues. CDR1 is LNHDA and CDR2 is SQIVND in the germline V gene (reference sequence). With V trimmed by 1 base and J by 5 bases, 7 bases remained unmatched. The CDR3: CASSIGGSGGIDTQYF. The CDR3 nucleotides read TGTGCCAGTAGTATAGGGGGTAGCGGGGGAATAGATACGCAGTATTTT.

CDR3 nucleotide sequence: TGTGCCACAAGACAGGGGGTTACCTACGAGCAGTACTTC. Its protein product is CATRQGVTYEQYF. This chain links TRBV19 with TRBJ2-7, with 9 positions matching TRBD1. The ends lost 10 bases at V and 2 bases at J; junction bases unmatched: 6. Germline V CDR1 and CDR2: LNHDA, SQIVND (reference sequence). The CDR3 is 13 amino acids.

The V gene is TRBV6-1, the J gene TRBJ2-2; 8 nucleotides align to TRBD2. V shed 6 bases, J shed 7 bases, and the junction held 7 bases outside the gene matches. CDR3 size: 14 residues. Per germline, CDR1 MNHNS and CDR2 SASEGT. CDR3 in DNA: TGTGCCAGCAGCGAGCGGGGGTCTCTCGGGGAGCTGTTTTTT. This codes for CASSERGSLGELFF.

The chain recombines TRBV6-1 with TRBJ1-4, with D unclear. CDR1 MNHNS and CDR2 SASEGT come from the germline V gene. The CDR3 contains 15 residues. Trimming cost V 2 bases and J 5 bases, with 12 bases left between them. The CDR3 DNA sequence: TGTGCCAGCAGTGAATATCCACAGATAAATGAAAAACTGTTTTTT. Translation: CASSEYPQINEKLFF.

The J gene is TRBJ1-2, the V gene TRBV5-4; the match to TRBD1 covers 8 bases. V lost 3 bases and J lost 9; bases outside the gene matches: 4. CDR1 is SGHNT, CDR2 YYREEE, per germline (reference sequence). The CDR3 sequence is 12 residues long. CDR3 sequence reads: CASSSDRGSYTF. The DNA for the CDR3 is TGTGCCAGCAGCTCCGACAGGGGTAGCTACACCTTC.

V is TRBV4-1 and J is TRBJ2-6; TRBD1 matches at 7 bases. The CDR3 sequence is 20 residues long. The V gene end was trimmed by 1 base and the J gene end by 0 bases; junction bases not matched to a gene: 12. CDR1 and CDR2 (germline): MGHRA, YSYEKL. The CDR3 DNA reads TGCGCCAGCAGCCAAGGCCAACAGGGGCGGCAGGGCTCTGGGGCCAACGTCCTGACTTTC. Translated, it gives CASSQGQQGRQGSGANVLTF.

CDR3: CASRESGLSNQPQHF. The DNA for the CDR3 is TGCGCCAGCAGGGAATCGGGGTTGAGCAATCAGCCCCAGCATTTT. The rearrangement links TRBV5-1 to TRBJ1-5; D gene unclear. V was pared by 5 bases and J by 1 base, with 13 bases between. Germline CDR1 SGHRS, CDR2 YFSETQ. This CDR3 is 15 amino acids long.

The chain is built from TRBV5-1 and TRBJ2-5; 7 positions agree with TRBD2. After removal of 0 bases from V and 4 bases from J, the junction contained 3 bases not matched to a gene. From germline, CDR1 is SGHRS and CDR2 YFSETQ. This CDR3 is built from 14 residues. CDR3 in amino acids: CASSLDGGGETQYF. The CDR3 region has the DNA TGCGCCAGCAGCTTGGATGGGGGGGGAGAGACCCAGTACTTC.

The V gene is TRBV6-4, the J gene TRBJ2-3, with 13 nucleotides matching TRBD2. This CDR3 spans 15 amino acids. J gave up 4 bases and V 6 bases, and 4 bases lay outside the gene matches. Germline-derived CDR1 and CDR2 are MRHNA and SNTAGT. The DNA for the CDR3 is TGTGCCAGCAGAAGACTAGCGGGGGGCTCAGATACGCAGTATTTT. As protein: CASRRLAGGSDTQYF.

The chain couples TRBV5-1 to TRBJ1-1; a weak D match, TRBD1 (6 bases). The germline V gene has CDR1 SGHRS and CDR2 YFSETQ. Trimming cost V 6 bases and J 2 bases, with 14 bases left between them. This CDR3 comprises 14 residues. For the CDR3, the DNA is TGCGCCAGCAATCCGACAGGTCCAAACACTGAAGCTTTCTTT. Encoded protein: CASNPTGPNTEAFF.

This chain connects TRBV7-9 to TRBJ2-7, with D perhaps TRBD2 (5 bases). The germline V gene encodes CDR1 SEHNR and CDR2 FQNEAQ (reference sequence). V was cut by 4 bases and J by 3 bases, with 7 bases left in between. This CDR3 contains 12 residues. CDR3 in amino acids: CASSSGFYEQYF. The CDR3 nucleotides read TGTGCCAGCAGCTCGGGATTCTACGAGCAGTACTTC.